Sequencing of this TCR beta chain was carried out in a study of vaccination and CD4 T cells after COVID-19. Study-level information: Post-vaccine sample collection happened at a median of 72 days after dose two, ranging 14 to 241.

TCRdb analysed the PCR reads with MiXCR anew, one entry per CDR3 protein. Of 25,000 or so distinct CDR3 sequences listed, 45% to 60% are singletons. This clonotype was detected a few times. What it binds is not known. Study-wide points: Going from approximately 21 to 38, median SARS-CoV-2-reactive clonotypes did not rise significantly. Relatively few convalescent patients and no early post-infection timepoints were analyzed. Post-vaccination, and not before, a median 86.3% of reactive clones appeared in convalescent patients.

The CDR3 extends over 19 amino acids. After removal of 7 bases from V and 3 bases from J, the junction contained 17 bases not matched to a gene. Germline V gene sequence: CDR1 MNHEY, CDR2 SMNVEV (reference sequence). The chain joins TRBV27 to TRBJ2-2; 10 nucleotides match TRBD2. This clonotype was sampled from a human donor who had recovered from COVID-19. Sample: CD4+ T cells from blood, taken before SARS-CoV-2 vaccination. CDR3 nucleotide sequence: TGTGCCAGCACCAGGGGTAGGACTAGCGGAGCGGGGCACACCGGGGAGCTGTTTTTT. Its protein is CASTRGRTSGAGHTGELFF.